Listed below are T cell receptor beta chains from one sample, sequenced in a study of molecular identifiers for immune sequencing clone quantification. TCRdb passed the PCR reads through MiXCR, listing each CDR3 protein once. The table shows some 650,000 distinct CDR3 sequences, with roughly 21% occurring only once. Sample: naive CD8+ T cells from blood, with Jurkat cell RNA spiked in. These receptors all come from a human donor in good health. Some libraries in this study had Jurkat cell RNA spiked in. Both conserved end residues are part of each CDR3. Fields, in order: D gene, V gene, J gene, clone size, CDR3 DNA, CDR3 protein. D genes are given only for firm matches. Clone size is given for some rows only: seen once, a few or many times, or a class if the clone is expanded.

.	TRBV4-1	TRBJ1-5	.	TGCGCCAGCAGCCAGGGTAGGGATCAGCCCCAGCATTTT	CASSQGRDQPQHF
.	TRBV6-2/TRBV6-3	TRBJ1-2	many	TGTGCCAGCAGTTACGGAAACCCCCGCTATGGCTACACCTTC	CASSYGNPRYGYTF
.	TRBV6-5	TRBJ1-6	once	TGTGCCAGCAGTTACTGGGGACGGGGGGGCTCACCCCTCCACTTT	CASSYWGRGGSPLHF
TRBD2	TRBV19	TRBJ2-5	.	TGTGCCAGTAGTCCCGGGGGGTTAGCTCAAGAGACCCAGTACTTC	CASSPGGLAQETQYF
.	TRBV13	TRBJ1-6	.	TGTGCCAGCGCTATATCGGGGCAGGGGTTTGGTTCACCCCTCCACTTT	CASAISGQGFGSPLHF
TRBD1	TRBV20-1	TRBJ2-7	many	TGCAGTGCGAAGACAGGGGTGGGCTACGAGCAGTACTTC	CSAKTGVGYEQYF
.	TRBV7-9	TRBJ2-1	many	TGTGCCAGCAGACAAGACTACAATGAGCAGTTCTTC	CASRQDYNEQFF
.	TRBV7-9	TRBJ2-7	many	TGTGCCAGCAGCCCACCCGGAGCCCCCTACGAGCAGTACTTC	CASSPPGAPYEQYF
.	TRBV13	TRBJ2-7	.	TGTGCCAGCAGCTTAGTAAGCGAGGTCGAGCAGTACTTC	CASSLVSEVEQYF
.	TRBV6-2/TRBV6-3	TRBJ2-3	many	TGTGCCAGCAGTTACTTGCGGGTCCGCACAGATACGCAGTATTTT	CASSYLRVRTDTQYF
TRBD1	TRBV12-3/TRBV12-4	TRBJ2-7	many	TGTGCCAGCAGACCCGGGACAGGACTTCTCGAGCAGTACTTC	CASRPGTGLLEQYF
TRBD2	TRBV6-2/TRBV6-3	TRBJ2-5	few	TGTGCCAGCAGTTCGTTGACTAGCGGGAGTTGGGGGCAAGAGACCCAGTACTTC	CASSSLTSGSWGQETQYF
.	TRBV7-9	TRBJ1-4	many	TGTGCCAGCAGCTTCGGAGGTTTCGAAAAACTGTTTTTT	CASSFGGFEKLFF
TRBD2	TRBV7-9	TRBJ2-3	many	TGTGCCAGCAGGGAGACTAGCGGGGGATCAGATACGCAGTATTTT	CASRETSGGSDTQYF
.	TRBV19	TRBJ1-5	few	TGTGCCAGTATGGGACCCCAGCTGGAGCAGCCCCAGCATTTT	CASMGPQLEQPQHF
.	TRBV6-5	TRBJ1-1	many	TGTGCCAGCAATAAGGACGGCGGAAGGACTGAAGCTTTCTTT	CASNKDGGRTEAFF
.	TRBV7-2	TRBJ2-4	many	TGTGCCAGCAGTTCACCGGAAGGGACGGCGGGAGCCAAAAACATTCAGTACTTC	CASSSPEGTAGAKNIQYF
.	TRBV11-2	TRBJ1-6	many	TGTGCCAGCAGCTTACCAGGGACCAATAATTCACCCCTCCACTTT	CASSLPGTNNSPLHF
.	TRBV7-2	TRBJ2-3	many	TGTGCCAGCAGCTTAGCGGGGGGGCTTTTAGATACGCAGTATTTT	CASSLAGGLLDTQYF
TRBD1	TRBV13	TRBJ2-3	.	TGTGCCAGCAGCAAGACAGGGGTTTTTACTAGCACAGATACGCAGTATTTT	CASSKTGVFTSTDTQYF
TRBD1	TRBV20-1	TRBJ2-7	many	TGCAGTGCTACCGGGACAGGGGGCCCCGGTTACGAGCAGTACTTC	CSATGTGGPGYEQYF
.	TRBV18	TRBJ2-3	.	TGTGCCAGCTCACCAAACTCAAAAGATACGCAGTATTTT	CASSPNSKDTQYF
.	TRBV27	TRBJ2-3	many	TGTGCCAGCAGCGTGATGGCCACCTACACAGATACGCAGTATTTT	CASSVMATYTDTQYF
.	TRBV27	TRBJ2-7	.	TGTGCCAGCTCAGGGAGTCGTCTAGCCTACGAGCAGTACTTC	CASSGSRLAYEQYF
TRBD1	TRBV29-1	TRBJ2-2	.	TGCAGCGTCGAGGGGGCGGGCACCGGGGAGCTGTTTTTT	CSVEGAGTGELFF
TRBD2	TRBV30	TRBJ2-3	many	TGTGCCTGGCAGGAGCGGGAGTGGTCAGATACGCAGTATTTT	CAWQEREWSDTQYF
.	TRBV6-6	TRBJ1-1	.	TGTGCCAGCAGTTACGCAGGGATGAACACTGAAGCTTTCTTT	CASSYAGMNTEAFF
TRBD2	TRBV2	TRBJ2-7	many	TGTGCCAGCACTAGCGGCTCCTACGAGCAGTACTTC	CASTSGSYEQYF